The 8 T cell receptor beta chains below come from one sample, sequenced in a study of T cells in lung cancer brain metastases listed by TCRdb under 2018. Library preparation was by the immunoSEQ multiplex PCR assay. TCRdb holds this immuneACCESS table with in-frame rearrangements only. Some clones are missing; in checked studies, unresolved V genes explain under half, and the rest has no known cause. Recorded for this sample are approximately 6,600 clones; roughly 90% of them occurred a single time. Of the sample, 4.9% falls within the top ten clones. Sequencing input: tumor tissue from the primary lung tumor. The cell subset or site label, read with the paper, signifies: primary lung cancer lesion. These receptors all stem from a man aged 45-60 years with non-small cell lung cancer.

This chain uses TRBV29-1 with TRBJ2-1; a weak D match, TRBD1 (6 bases). Germline V gives CDR1 SQVTM, CDR2 ANQGSEA. V lost 4 bases and J 0 bases, leaving 10 bases between the germline ends. The CDR3 runs 14 residues. CDR3 region: CSVGIGGSYNEQFF. The CDR3 DNA is TGCAGCGTTGGTATAGGGGGCTCCTACAATGAGCAGTTCTTC.

The CDR3 protein is CASHERLVSYNEQFF. The CDR3 DNA is TGTGCCAGCCACGAAAGACTGGTATCCTACAATGAGCAGTTCTTC. This chain uses TRBV2 with TRBJ2-1; D is uncertain. The CDR3 has 15 residues. Germline CDR1 and CDR2: SNHLY and FYNNEI. Trimming stripped 8 bases from V and 1 base from J, with 15 bases between.

This sequence joins TRBV30 and TRBJ2-2, with D perhaps matching TRBD2 (5 bases). Germline CDR1 and CDR2: GTSNPN and SVGIG (reference sequence). V was clipped by 3 bases and J by 9 bases, with 17 bases between them. This CDR3 contains 14 residues. The CDR3: CAWRPPPGIRELFF. In nucleotides, the CDR3 is TGTGCCTGGAGGCCCCCGCCGGGGATCCGGGAGCTGTTTTTT.

As for this clone: The same CDR3 is also encoded by other DNA sequences in this sample. The rearrangement joins TRBV20-1 to TRBJ1-1; D unclear. Per the germline V gene, CDR1 is DFQATT and CDR2 is SNEGSKA (reference sequence). The CDR3 length is 11 residues. The V and J ends lost 0 bases and 1 base respectively, with 0 bases between them. The CDR3: CSARENTEAFF. The CDR3 bases are TGCAGTGCTAGAGAGAACACTGAAGCTTTCTTT.

This chain uses TRBV21-1 with TRBJ1-1; the table names TRBD1, a call not compared with the DNA. TRBV21-1 is a pseudogene segment. The CDR3 runs to 13 residues. CDR3: CASSKGQNTEAFF. The CDR3, as DNA: TGTGCCAGCAGCAAAGGACAGAACACTGAAGCTTTCTTT.

The rearrangement joins TRBV7-9 to TRBJ1-2; TRBD1 matches at 11 bases. From germline, CDR1 is SEHNR and CDR2 FQNEAQ (reference sequence). The J segment lost 9 bases and the V segment lost 3 bases, leaving 9 bases of the junction unmatched. This CDR3 spans 15 amino acids. The CDR3 loop reads CASSFWDRGIMRYTF. CDR3 DNA: TGTGCCAGCAGCTTCTGGGACAGGGGGATTATGCGCTACACCTTC.

This clone was counted only a few times. This chain uses TRBV5-6 with TRBJ2-4; 12 bases map to TRBD2. The V and J ends lost 2 bases and 0 bases, in that order; junction bases with no gene match: 9. This CDR3 has 19 residues. CDR1 and CDR2 (germline): SGHDT, YYEEEE. DNA of the CDR3: TGTGCCAGCAGCTTAGGACTAGCGGGACTAGTACTAGCCAAAAACATTCAGTACTTC. It specifies CASSLGLAGLVLAKNIQYF.

The chain couples TRBV4-1 to TRBJ2-6; D is undetermined. There are 16 residues in the CDR3. Trimming took 1 base from V and 2 from J, leaving 9 bases between them. CDR1 is MGHRA, CDR2 YSYEKL, per germline. The DNA for the CDR3 is TGCGCCAGCAGCCAAGGAAGGGTTGCTGGGGCCAACGTCCTGACTTTC. Amino acids: CASSQGRVAGANVLTF.